The 3 T cell receptor beta chains listed next were all sequenced from one sample in a study of T cells in Graves' hyperthyroidism and ophthalmopathy. What was amplified from RNA transcripts were TCR beta CDR3 regions. The HTBI primer set drove a first-round RT-PCR of the TCR CDR3. In TCRdb, the multiplex PCR reads were re-called with MiXCR into one record per CDR3 protein. The sample records 500,000 to 650,000 distinct CDR3 sequences, more than 12% being singletons. The sequencing sample was made of blood. The receptors here all came from a woman between 50 and 59 years old with Graves' ophthalmopathy.

This clonotype has a count of ten or more. The gene calls are TRBV7-3 and TRBJ2-1, with D unclear. The germline V and J ends were trimmed by 5 bases and 8 bases, with 19 bases remaining between them. CDR3 length: 15 residues. Germline V gene sequence: CDR1 SGHTA, CDR2 FQGTGA. The CDR3: CASSPDPEDVDEQFF. The CDR3 DNA reads TGTGCCAGCAGCCCTGACCCCGAGGATGTGGATGAGCAGTTCTTC.

This clonotype was picked up a small number of times. The V and J genes are TRBV6-1 and TRBJ1-3; D uncertain. The V end was cut by 6 bases, the J end by 7 bases, with 13 bases between. Per the germline V gene, CDR1 is MNHNS and CDR2 is SASEGT. This CDR3 has 13 amino acids. The CDR3 sequence is CASSNQVRNTIYF. Written as DNA, the CDR3 is TGTGCCAGCAGCAACCAGGTTCGGAACACCATATATTTT.

There are many counts of this clonotype. The V and J genes are TRBV12-3 or TRBV12-4 and TRBJ1-5; no reliable D call. The CDR3 covers 13 residues. V was cut by 3 bases and J by 7 bases, with 10 bases left in between. CDR3 nucleotides: TGTGCCAGCAGTTTTTTGGGAAAGCAGCCCCAGCATTTT. It translates to CASSFLGKQPQHF.